Listed here are 22 T cell receptor beta chains from one sample, sequenced in a study of blood T cell repertoires in COVID-19. Clones were sequenced by immunoSEQ multiplex PCR, and TCRdb holds only the in-frame ones, with some missing. Counted here are under 500,000 clones, about 85% occurring once; the ten biggest clones make up almost 2%. The sample was PBMCs or T cells enriched from blood (not recorded which). Receptors were obtained from a woman between 18 and 29 years old with acute COVID-19.

Details on this clone: An end of the junction does not agree with germline; a read error may underlie this. The chain joins TRBV20-1 to TRBJ2-1; 7 nucleotides align to TRBD2. CDR3 size: 15 residues. Germline loops: CDR1 DFQATT, CDR2 SNEGSKA (reference sequence). In DNA form, the CDR3 reads TGCAGTGCTAGTTACCCTAGCGGCTCCTACAATGGGCAGTTCTTC. Encoded protein: CSASYPSGSYNGQFF.

This clone is a singleton in its sample. CDR3 nucleotide sequence: TGTGCCAGCAGTCCGACAGGGTCCGGGGAGCTGTTTTTT. It codes for CASSPTGSGELFF. The chain uses TRBV27 and TRBJ2-2; 7 bases align to TRBD1. V lost 5 bases and J lost 6; bases outside the gene matches: 3. The CDR3 extends over 13 amino acids. CDR1 and CDR2 from the germline V gene are MNHEY and SMNVEV (reference sequence).

On this clone itself: One end of the junction varies from germline; a read error may be responsible. Different DNA sequences within this sample yield the same CDR3. This chain uses TRBV7-2 with TRBJ2-5; 10 nucleotides match TRBD2. The CDR3 consists of 14 residues. Germline values: CDR1 SGHTA, CDR2 FQGNSA. The CDR3 region has the DNA TGTGCCAGCAGTTTAGCGGGAGGTCGGGAGACCCAGTACTTC. It translates to CASSLAGGRETQYF.

The chain links TRBV4-3 to TRBJ1-2, with 9 bases identical to TRBD1. Trimming cost V 3 bases and J 8 bases; bases outside gene matches: 4. The CDR3 runs 13 residues. The V gene's germline CDR1 is LGHNA and CDR2 YSLEER. The CDR3 DNA reads as TGCGCCAGCAGCCAGGACAGGGGAGAAGGCTACACCTTC. Its protein is CASSQDRGEGYTF.

This rearrangement joins TRBV18 to TRBJ1-5, with D possibly TRBD1 on 5 matching bases. V was trimmed by 5 bases and J by 0 bases, leaving 11 bases between them. The CDR3 runs to 15 residues. CDR1 and CDR2 from the germline V gene are KGHSH and LQKENI. The CDR3 DNA follows: TGTGCCAGCTCATTAGACAGCAATAGCAATCAGCCCCAGCATTTT. It translates to CASSLDSNSNQPQHF. The whole variable domain, filled in from reference TRBV18 and TRBJ1-5, reads NAGVMQNPRHLVRRRGQEARLRCSPMKGHSHVYWYRQLPEEGLKFMVYLQKENIIDESGMPKERFSAEFPKEGPSILRIQQVVRGDSAAYFCASSLDSNSNQPQHFGDGTRLSIL.

V gene TRBV27 combines with J gene TRBJ1-2; tentatively, D is TRBD1 (6 bases). Germline V gene sequence: CDR1 MNHEY, CDR2 SMNVEV (reference sequence). The CDR3 totals 15 residues. Trimming shortened V by 7 bases and J by 7 bases, and 22 bases separated the two germline ends. In DNA, the CDR3 is TGTGCCAGCACCGCCCAGTGGACAGAAGTCTCTGGCTACACCTTC. Amino acid sequence: CASTAQWTEVSGYTF.

The chain combines TRBV3-1 (or the pseudogene TRBV3-2) with TRBJ1-1, with no clear D. From germline, CDR1 is LGHDT and CDR2 YNNKEL (reference sequence). Trimming shortened V by 2 bases and J by 3 bases, and 7 bases separated the two germline ends. The CDR3 loop spans 13 amino acids. This CDR3 reads CASSQSGDTEAFF. The CDR3 DNA reads TGTGCCAGCAGCCAATCCGGGGACACTGAAGCTTTCTTT.

The chain carries TRBV7-8 and TRBJ1-2; D is possibly TRBD1 (5 bases). This CDR3 region has 13 residues. V was cut by 3 bases and J by 8 bases, with 13 bases left in between. CDR1 is SGHVS, CDR2 FQNEAQ, per germline. CDR3 sequence (DNA): TGTGCCAGCAGCTTCAGGGAGGGTAACGGCTACACCTTC. It encodes CASSFREGNGYTF. The full variable domain, with the rest looked up from reference TRBV7-8 and TRBJ1-2, is GAGVSQSPRYKVAKRGQDVALRCDPISGHVSLFWYQQALGQGPEFLTYFQNEAQLDKSGLPSDRFFAERPEGSVSTLKIQRTQQEDSAVYLCASSFREGNGYTFGSGTRLTVV.

J is TRBJ2-5 and V is TRBV24-1, with 8 bases identical to TRBD2. CDR1 KGHDR and CDR2 SFDVKD come from the germline V gene. This CDR3 is 14 amino acids long. V shed 3 bases, J shed 4 bases, and the junction held 3 bases outside the gene matches. CDR3 nucleotide sequence: TGTGCCACCAGTGATAGGACTAGCCGAGAGACCCAGTACTTC. Its protein product is CATSDRTSRETQYF.

V gene TRBV9 combines with J gene TRBJ1-6, with TRBD1 matching over 9 bases. There are 15 residues in the CDR3. Germline loops: CDR1 SGDLS, CDR2 YYNGEE. V was clipped by 3 bases and J by 8 bases; unmatched bases: 6. CDR3 loop: CASSAAGQGYSPLHF. In DNA, the CDR3 is TGTGCCAGCAGCGCCGCGGGACAGGGATATTCACCCCTCCACTTT.

This sequence joins TRBV7-8 and TRBJ2-2; D is perhaps TRBD2 (7 bases). The V gene lost 4 bases and the J gene lost 7 bases, with 19 bases spanning the gap. CDR1 is SGHVS, CDR2 FQNEAQ, per germline. The CDR3 consists of 16 residues. The CDR3 reads CASSWSGVQGGGELFF. The CDR3 DNA follows: TGTGCCAGCAGCTGGAGCGGGGTACAGGGAGGCGGGGAGCTGTTTTTT.

CDR3 residues: CASSFSLDRGTYEQYF. CDR3 nucleotide sequence: TGTGCCAGCAGCTTTTCGTTGGACAGGGGAACCTACGAGCAGTACTTC. The chain is built from TRBV7-2 and TRBJ2-7, with 9 bases identical to TRBD1. This CDR3 is built from 16 residues. With 3 bases clipped from V and 2 bases from J, the junction kept 8 bases outside the gene matches. The germline V gene encodes CDR1 SGHTA and CDR2 FQGNSA.

A note on this clone: The sample has other DNA sequences that encode this CDR3 too. The chain employs TRBV12-3 or TRBV12-4 and TRBJ2-7, with TRBD1 matching 7 bases. This CDR3 has 13 residues. Trimming at V came to 6 bases and at J to 0 bases, leaving 2 bases not matched to a gene. This CDR3 reads CASSGTASYEQYF. CDR3 DNA sequence: TGTGCCAGCAGCGGGACAGCCTCCTACGAGCAGTACTTC.

The rearrangement uses TRBV15 and TRBJ1-1; D is unresolved. Germline V gene lookup returns CDR1 LNHNV and CDR2 YYDKDF (reference sequence). V lost 2 bases to trimming and J lost 0 bases, with 10 bases between them. CDR3 length equals 15 residues. CDR3: CATSRPHRMNTEAFF. CDR3 bases: TGTGCCACCAGCAGACCACACCGCATGAACACTGAAGCTTTCTTT. The variable domain in full, with the rest retrieved from reference TRBV15 and TRBJ1-1, is DAMVIQNPRYQVTQFGKPVTLSCSQTLNHNVMYWYQQKSSQAPKLLFHYYDKDFNNEADTPDNFQSRRPNTSFCFLDIRSPGLGDTAMYLCATSRPHRMNTEAFFGQGTRLTVV.

The chain has TRBV12-3 or TRBV12-4 and TRBJ1-2; weak D call: TRBD1 (5 bases). CDR3 length: 13 amino acids. Trimming stripped 3 bases from V and 3 bases from J, with 8 bases between. CDR3 in DNA: TGTGCCAGCAGTTTTAAAGGGGACTATGGCTACACCTTC. Its protein is CASSFKGDYGYTF.

This sequence joins TRBV5-6 and TRBJ2-7; 8 bases map to TRBD1. This CDR3 has 14 amino acids. After removal of 4 bases from V and 7 bases from J, the junction contained 10 bases not matched to a gene. Germline assignment: CDR1 SGHDT and CDR2 YYEEEE. This CDR3 reads CASSPVTGDREQYF. In DNA, the CDR3 is TGTGCCAGCAGCCCCGTGACAGGGGATAGAGAGCAGTACTTC. The whole variable domain, filled in from reference TRBV5-6 and TRBJ2-7, reads DAGVTQSPTHLIKTRGQQVTLRCSPKSGHDTVSWYQQALGQGPQFIFQYYEEEERQRGNFPDRFSGHQFPNYSSELNVNALLLGDSALYLCASSPVTGDREQYFGPGTRLTVT.

This chain connects TRBV27 to TRBJ1-2; the D is unclear. V was trimmed by 2 bases and J by 1 base, leaving 5 bases between them. This CDR3 comprises 13 residues. CDR1 is MNHEY and CDR2 is SMNVEV in the germline V gene (reference sequence). The CDR3 coding sequence is TGTGCCAGCAGTTTACAGGTTAACTATGGCTACACCTTC. Its translation is CASSLQVNYGYTF.

The V and J genes are TRBV19 and TRBJ2-3; 11 bases match TRBD2. J gave up 2 bases and V 10 bases, and 23 bases lay outside the gene matches. The CDR3 contains 20 residues. Germline loops: CDR1 LNHDA, CDR2 SQIVND (reference sequence). The chain's CDR3 is CATTRPGIGLAGGPTDTQYF. CDR3 DNA sequence: TGTGCCACCACACGACCCGGGATAGGGCTAGCGGGAGGTCCCACAGATACGCAGTATTTT.

The chain combines TRBV4-1 with TRBJ2-3; a weak D match, TRBD2 (6 bases). The CDR3 runs to 16 residues. The germline V and J ends were trimmed by 0 bases and 4 bases, with 14 bases remaining between them. In germline, CDR1 is MGHRA, CDR2 YSYEKL. The CDR3 region is CASSQDFGTRSDTQYF. The CDR3 bases are TGCGCCAGCAGCCAAGATTTTGGGACTCGATCAGATACGCAGTATTTT.

The genes are TRBV29-1 and TRBJ2-3; 9 bases align to TRBD2. The CDR3 totals 14 residues. Per germline, CDR1 SQVTM and CDR2 ANQGSEA. After removal of 6 bases from V and 0 bases from J, the junction contained 4 bases not matched to a gene. This CDR3 is CSVGLASSTDTQYF. For the CDR3, the DNA is TGCAGCGTCGGACTAGCGAGTAGCACAGATACGCAGTATTTT.

Of note for this clone: At one end, the junction sequence differs from germline, possibly due to a read error. The chain uses TRBV7-7 and TRBJ2-7; 10 bases map to TRBD1. Germline-derived CDR1 and CDR2 are SSHAT and FNYEAQ (reference sequence). CDR3 length: 14 residues. The chain's CDR3 is CASSLASGQGEQYF. CDR3 nucleotide sequence: TGTGCTAGCAGCTTAGCGTCGGGACAGGGGGAGCAGTACTTC.

This clone was counted a few times. This chain joins TRBV7-9 and TRBJ1-1; D gene uncertain. Trimming removed 5 bases at V and 11 bases at J, with 15 bases between. Per germline, CDR1 SEHNR and CDR2 FQNEAQ (reference sequence). The CDR3 sequence is 12 residues long. CDR3: CASSQGVLAAFF. Written as DNA, the CDR3 is TGTGCCAGCAGCCAAGGAGTTCTAGCTGCTTTCTTT.